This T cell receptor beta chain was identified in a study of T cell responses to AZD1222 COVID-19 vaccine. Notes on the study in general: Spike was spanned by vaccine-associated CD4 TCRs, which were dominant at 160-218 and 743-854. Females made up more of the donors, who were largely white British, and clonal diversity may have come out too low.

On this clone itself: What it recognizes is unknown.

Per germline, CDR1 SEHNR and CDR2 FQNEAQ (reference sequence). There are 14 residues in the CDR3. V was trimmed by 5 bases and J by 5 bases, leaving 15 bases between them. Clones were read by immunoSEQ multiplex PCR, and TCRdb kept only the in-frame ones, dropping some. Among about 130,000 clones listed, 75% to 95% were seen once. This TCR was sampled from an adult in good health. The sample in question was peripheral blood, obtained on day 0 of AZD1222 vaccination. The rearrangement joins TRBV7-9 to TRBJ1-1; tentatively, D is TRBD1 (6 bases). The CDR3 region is CASSDNRDNTEAFF. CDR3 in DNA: TGTGCCAGCAGCGACAACCGGGACAATACTGAAGCTTTCTTT.